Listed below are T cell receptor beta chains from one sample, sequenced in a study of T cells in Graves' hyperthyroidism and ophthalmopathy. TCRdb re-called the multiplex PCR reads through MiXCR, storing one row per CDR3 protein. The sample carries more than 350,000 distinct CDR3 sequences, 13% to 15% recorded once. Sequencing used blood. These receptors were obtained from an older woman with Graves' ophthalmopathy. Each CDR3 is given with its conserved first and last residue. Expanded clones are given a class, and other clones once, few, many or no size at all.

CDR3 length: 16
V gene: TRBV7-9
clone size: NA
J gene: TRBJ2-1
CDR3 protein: CASSPPGLAGVVEQFF

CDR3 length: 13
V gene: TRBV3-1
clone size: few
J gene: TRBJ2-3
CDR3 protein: CASSQGPAATQYF

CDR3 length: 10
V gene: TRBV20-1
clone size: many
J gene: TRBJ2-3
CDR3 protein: CSAHTDTQYF

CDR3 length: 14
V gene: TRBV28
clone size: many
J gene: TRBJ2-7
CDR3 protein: CASNGRLIPYEQYF

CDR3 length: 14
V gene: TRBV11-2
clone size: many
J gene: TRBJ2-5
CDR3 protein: CASSAQGARETQYF

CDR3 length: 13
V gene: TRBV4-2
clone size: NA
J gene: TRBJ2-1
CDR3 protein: CASGRDHYNEQFF

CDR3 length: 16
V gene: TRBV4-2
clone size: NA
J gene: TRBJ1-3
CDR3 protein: CASSQPDGRSGNTIYF

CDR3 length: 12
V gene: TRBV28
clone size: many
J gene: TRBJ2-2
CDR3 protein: CASGQNTGELFF

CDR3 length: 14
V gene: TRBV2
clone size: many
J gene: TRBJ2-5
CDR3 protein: CASSVQSSRETQYF

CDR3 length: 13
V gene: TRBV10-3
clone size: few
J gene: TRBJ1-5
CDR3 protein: CAVPRDRVQPQHF

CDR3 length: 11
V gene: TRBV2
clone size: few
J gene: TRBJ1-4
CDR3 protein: CASMVRGALFF

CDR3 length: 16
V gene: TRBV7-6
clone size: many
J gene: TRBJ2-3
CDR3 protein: CASTPDEGIVTDTQYF

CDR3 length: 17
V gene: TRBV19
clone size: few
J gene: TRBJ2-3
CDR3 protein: CASNGARTGEVTDTQYF

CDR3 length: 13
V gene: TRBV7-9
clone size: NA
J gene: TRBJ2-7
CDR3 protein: CASRRAVTYEQYF

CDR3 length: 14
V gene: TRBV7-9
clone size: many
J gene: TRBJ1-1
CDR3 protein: CASSPFTGNTEAFF

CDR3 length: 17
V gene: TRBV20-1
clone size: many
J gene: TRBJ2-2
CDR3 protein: CSARDFGPLSNTGELFF

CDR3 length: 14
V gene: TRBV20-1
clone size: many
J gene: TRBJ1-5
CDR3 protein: CSAREGQGAQPQHF

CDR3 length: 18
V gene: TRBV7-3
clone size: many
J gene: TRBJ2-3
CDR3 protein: CASSLSGLAGEGTDTQYF

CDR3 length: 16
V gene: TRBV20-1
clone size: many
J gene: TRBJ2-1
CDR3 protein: CSAHTLDRSSYNEQFF

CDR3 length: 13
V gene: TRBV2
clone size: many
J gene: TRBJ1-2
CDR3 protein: CASREGPSPGYTF

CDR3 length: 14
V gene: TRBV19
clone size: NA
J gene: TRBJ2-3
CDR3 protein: CASTLGESTDTQYF

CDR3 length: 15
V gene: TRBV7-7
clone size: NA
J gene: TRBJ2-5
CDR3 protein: CASSLGQGLGETQYF

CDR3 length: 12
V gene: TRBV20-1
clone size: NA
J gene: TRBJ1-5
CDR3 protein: CSARNSNQPQHF

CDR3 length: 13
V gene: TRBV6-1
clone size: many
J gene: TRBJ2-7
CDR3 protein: CASSSGWRYEQYF

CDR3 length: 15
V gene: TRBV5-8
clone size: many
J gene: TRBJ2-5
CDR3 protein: CASSARLAGGETQYF

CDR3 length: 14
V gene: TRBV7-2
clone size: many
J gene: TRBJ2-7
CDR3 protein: CASSLAGGPDEQYF

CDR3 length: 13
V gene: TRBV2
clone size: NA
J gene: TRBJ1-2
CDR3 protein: CASSEGDVYGYTF

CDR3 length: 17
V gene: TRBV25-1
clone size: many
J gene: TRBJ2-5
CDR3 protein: CASSEYLLVAPGATQYF

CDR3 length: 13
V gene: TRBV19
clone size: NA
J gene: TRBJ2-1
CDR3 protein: CATGTASYNERFF

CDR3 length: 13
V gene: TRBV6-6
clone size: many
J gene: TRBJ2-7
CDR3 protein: CASSYPQGDEQYF

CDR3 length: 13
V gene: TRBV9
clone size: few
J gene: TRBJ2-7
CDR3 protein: CASSVGLSTEQYF

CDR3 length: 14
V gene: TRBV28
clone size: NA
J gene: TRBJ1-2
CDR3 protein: CASSPLDRVYGYTF

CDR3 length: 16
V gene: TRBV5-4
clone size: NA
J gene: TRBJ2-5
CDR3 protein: CASSLALVGNQETQYF

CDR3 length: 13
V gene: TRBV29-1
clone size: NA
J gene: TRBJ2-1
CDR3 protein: CSVGERSALEQFF

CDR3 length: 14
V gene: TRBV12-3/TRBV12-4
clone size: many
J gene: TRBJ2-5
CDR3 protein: CASSGTSGRATQYF

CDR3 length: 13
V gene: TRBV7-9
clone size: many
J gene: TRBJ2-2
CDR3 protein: CARDRGDTGELFF

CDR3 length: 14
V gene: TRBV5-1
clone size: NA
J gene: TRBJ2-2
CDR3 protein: CASSLERATGELFF

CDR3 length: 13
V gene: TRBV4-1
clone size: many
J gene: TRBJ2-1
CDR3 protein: CASSQDPKDEQFF

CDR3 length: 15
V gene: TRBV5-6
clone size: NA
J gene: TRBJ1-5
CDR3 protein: CASSLAWGSGQPQHF

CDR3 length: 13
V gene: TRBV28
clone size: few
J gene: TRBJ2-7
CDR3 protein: CATRGGRGYEQYF

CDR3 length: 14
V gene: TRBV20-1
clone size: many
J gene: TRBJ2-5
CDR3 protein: CSARTDRGQETQYF

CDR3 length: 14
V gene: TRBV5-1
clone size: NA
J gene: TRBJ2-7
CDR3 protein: CASSPLAGDYEQYF

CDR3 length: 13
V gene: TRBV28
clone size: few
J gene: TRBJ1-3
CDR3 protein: CGTNRGQGNTIYF

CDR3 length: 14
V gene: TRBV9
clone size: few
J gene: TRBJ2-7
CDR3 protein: CASSAGTGTYEQYF

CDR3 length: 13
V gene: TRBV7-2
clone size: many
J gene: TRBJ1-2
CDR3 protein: CASSLELGESYTF